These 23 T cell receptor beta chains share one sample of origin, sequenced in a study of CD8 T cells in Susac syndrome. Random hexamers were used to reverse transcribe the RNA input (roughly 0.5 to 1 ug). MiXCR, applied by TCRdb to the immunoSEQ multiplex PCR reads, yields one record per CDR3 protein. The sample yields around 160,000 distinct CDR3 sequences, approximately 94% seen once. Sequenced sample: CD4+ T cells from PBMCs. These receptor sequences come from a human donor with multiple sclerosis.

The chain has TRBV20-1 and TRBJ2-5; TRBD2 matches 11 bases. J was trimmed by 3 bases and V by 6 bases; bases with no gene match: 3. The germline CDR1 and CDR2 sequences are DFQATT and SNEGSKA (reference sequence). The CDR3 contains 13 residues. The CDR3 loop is CSATSGVEETQYF. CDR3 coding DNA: TGCAGTGCGACTAGCGGGGTGGAAGAGACCCAGTACTTC.

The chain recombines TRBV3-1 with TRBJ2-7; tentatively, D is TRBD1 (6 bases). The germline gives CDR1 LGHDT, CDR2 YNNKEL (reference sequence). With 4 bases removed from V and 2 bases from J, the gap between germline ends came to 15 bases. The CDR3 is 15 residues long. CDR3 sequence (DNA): TGTGCCAGCAGCCCGTCCTACAGGGCACCCTACGAGCAGTACTTC. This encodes CASSPSYRAPYEQYF.

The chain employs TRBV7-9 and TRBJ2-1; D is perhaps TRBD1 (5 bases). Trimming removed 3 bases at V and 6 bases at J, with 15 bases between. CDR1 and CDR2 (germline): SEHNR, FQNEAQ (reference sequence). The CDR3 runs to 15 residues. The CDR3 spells CASSFRVQDGNEQFF. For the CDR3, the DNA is TGTGCCAGCAGCTTCCGGGTACAGGACGGCAATGAGCAGTTCTTC.

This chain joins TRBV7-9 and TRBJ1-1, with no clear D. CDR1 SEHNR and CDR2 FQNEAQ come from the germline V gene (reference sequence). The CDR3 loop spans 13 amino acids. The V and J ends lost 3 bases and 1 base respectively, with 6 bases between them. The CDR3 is CASSFPENTEAFF. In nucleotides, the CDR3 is TGTGCCAGCAGCTTTCCCGAGAACACTGAAGCTTTCTTT.

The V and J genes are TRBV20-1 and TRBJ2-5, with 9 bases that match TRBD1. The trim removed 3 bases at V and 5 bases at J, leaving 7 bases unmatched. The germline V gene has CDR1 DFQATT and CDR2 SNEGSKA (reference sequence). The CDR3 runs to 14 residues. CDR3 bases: TGCAGTGCTAGTAGGACAGGGGTTGGGGAGACCCAGTACTTC. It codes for CSASRTGVGETQYF.

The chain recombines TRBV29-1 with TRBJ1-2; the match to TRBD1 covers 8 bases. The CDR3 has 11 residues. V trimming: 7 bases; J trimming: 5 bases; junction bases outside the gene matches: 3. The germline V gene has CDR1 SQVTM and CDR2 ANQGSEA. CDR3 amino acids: CSADRGYGYTF. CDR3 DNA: TGCAGCGCTGACAGGGGTTATGGCTACACCTTC.

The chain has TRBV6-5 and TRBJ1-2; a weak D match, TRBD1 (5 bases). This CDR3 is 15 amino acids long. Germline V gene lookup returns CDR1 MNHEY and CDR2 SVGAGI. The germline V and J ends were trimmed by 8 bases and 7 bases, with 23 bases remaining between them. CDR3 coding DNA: TGTGCCAGCGCGCCGGGGGACTCGCCGAAGCGTGGCTACACCTTC. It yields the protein CASAPGDSPKRGYTF.

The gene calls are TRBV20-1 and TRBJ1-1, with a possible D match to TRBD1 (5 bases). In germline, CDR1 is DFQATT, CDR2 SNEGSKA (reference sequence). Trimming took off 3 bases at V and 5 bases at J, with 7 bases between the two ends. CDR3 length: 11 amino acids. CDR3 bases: TGCAGTGCTAGCCGGGGGACTGAAGCTTTCTTT. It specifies CSASRGTEAFF.

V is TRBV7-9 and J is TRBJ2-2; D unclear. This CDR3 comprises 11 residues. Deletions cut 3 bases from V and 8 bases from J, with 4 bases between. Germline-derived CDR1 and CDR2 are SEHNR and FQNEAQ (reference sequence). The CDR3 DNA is TGTGCCAGCAGCTTTGAGGGGGAGCTGTTTTTT. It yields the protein CASSFEGELFF. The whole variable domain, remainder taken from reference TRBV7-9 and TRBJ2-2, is DTGVSQNPRHKITKRGQNVTFRCDPISEHNRLYWYRQTLGQGPEFLTYFQNEAQLEKSRLLSDRFSAERPKGSFSTLEIQRTEQGDSAMYLCASSFEGELFFGEGSRLTVL.

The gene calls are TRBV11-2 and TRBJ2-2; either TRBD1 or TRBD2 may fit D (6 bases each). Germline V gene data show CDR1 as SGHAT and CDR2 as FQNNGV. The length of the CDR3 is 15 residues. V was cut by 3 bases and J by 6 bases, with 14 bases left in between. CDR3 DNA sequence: TGTGCCAGCAGCTTTCAAGGGGGGCAGGCCGGGGAGCTGTTTTTT. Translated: CASSFQGGQAGELFF.

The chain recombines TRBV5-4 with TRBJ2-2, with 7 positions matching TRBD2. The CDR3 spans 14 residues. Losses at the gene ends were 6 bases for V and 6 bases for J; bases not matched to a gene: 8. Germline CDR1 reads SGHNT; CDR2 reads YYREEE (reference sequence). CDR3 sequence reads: CASNSGTNAGELFF. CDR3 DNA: TGTGCCAGCAATTCAGGGACTAACGCCGGGGAGCTGTTTTTT.

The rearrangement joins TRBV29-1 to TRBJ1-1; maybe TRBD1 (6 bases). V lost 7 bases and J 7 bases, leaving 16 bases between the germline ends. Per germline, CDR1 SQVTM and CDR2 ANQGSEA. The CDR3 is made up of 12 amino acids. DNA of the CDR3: TGCAGCGCCCATCGCAGGGGCCTTGAAGCTTTCTTT. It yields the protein CSAHRRGLEAFF.

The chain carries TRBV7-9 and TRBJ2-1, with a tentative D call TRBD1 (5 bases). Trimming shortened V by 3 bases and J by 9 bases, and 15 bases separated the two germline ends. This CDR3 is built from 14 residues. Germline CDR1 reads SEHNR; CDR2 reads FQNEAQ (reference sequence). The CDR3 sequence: CASSLDGQSPEQFF. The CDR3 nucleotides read TGTGCCAGCAGCTTGGACGGACAAAGTCCTGAGCAGTTCTTC.

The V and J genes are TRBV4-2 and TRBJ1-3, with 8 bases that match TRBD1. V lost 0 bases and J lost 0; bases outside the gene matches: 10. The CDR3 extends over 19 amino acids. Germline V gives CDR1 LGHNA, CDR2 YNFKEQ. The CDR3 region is CASSQDPRGQVYSGNTIYF. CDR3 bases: TGTGCCAGCAGCCAAGACCCGAGGGGACAGGTGTACTCTGGAAACACCATATATTTT.

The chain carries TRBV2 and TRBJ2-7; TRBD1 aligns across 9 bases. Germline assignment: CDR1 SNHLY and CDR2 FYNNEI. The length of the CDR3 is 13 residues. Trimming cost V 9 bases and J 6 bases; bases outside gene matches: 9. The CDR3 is CARGDRELREQYF. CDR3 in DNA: TGTGCCAGGGGGGACAGGGAACTTCGCGAGCAGTACTTC.

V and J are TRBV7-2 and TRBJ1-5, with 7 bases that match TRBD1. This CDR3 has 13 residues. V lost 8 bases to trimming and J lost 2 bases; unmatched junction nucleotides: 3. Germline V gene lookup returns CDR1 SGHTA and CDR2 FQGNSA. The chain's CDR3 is CASQGQRNQPQHF. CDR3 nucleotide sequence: TGTGCCAGCCAGGGACAGCGCAATCAGCCCCAGCATTTT.

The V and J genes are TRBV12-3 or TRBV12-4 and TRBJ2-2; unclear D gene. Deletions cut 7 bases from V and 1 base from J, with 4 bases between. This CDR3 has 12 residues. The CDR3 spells CASNQNTGELFF. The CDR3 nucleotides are TGTGCCAGCAACCAGAACACCGGGGAGCTGTTTTTT.

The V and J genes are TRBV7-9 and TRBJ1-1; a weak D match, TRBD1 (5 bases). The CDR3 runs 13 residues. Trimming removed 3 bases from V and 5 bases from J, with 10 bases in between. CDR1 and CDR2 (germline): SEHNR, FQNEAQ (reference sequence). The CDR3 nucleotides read TGTGCCAGCAGCTTGTTTGAGGGGACTGAAGCTTTCTTT. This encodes CASSLFEGTEAFF.

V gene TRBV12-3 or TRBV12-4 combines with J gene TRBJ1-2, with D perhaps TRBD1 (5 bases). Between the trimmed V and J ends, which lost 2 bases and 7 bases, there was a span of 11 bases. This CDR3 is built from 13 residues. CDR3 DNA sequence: TGTGCCAGCAGTTTATTGGGAAGGGGTGGCTACACCTTC. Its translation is CASSLLGRGGYTF.

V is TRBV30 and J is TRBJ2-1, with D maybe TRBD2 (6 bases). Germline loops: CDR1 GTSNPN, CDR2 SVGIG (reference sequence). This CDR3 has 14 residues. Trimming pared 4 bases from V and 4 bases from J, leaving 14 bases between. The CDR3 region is CAWTPSARYNEQFF. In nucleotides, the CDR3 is TGTGCCTGGACTCCTAGCGCAAGATACAATGAGCAGTTCTTC.

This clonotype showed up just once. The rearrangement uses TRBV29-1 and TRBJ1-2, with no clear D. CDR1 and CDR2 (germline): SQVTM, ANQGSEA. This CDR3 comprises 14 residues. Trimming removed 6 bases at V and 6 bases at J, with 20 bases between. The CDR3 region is CSVVWARSPNGYTF. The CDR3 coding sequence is TGCAGCGTCGTTTGGGCCAGGTCTCCCAATGGCTACACCTTC.

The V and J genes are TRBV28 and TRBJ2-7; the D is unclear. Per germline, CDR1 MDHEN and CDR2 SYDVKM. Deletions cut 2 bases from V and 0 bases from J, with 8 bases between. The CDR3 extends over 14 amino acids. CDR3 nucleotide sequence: TGTGCCAGCAGTTTAAAACCGAGCTCCTACGAGCAGTACTTC. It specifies CASSLKPSSYEQYF.

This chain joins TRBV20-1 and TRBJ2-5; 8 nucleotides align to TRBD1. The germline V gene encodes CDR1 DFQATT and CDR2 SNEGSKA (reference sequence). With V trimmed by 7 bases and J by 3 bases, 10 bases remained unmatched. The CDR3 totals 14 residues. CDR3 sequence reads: CSVEPRTGKETQYF. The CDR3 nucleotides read TGCAGTGTCGAGCCCCGGACAGGGAAAGAGACCCAGTACTTC.